One sample yielded the 5 T cell receptor beta chains listed below, sequenced in a study of blood T cell repertoires in COVID-19. Produced via immunoSEQ multiplex PCR; TCRdb's table is partial and in-frame only. The repertoire has around 250,000 clones, approximately 85% of them found once; the top ten carry around 6%. The sample was peripheral blood. These receptors were taken from a woman of 80 years or more with COVID-19, enrolled during active disease.

This rearrangement joins TRBV6-5 to TRBJ2-7; unclear D gene. The CDR3 has 13 residues. V was pared by 10 bases and J by 1 base, with 14 bases between. CDR1 is MNHEY and CDR2 is SVGAGI in the germline V gene. The DNA of the CDR3 is TGTGCCACCAGAGACAACCCTTCCTACGAGCAGTACGTC. Its protein is CATRDNPSYEQYV.

The chain has TRBV9 and TRBJ1-6; D unresolved. The CDR3 is 18 amino acids. V was clipped by 1 base and J by 0 bases, with 14 bases between them. Germline assignment: CDR1 SGDLS and CDR2 YYNGEE. The CDR3 coding sequence is TGTGCCAGCAGCGTAACCCACATTCCGGGCTCCTATAATTCACCCCTCCACTTT. Its protein product is CASSVTHIPGSYNSPLHF.

The gene calls are TRBV28 and TRBJ1-2; 7 positions match TRBD1. Germline V gene lookup returns CDR1 MDHEN and CDR2 SYDVKM. The CDR3 has 13 residues. V lost 6 bases, J lost 2 bases, and 3 bases stayed unmatched. CDR3 coding DNA: TGTGCCAGCAGACCGACAGGGAACTATGGCTACACCTTC. Translated: CASRPTGNYGYTF.

This chain connects TRBV2 to TRBJ1-1, with D possibly matching TRBD1 (6 bases). The CDR3 is 13 amino acids. V was trimmed by 7 bases and J by 1 base, leaving 10 bases between them. The V gene's germline CDR1 is SNHLY and CDR2 FYNNEI. The CDR3 DNA sequence: TGTGCCAGCAATCAGGGGAGGAACACTGAAGCTTTCTTT. Its protein is CASNQGRNTEAFF.

The chain carries TRBV7-2 and TRBJ1-1, with 7 bases aligning to TRBD1. The CDR3 has 11 residues. Trimming at V came to 3 bases and at J to 10 bases, leaving 2 bases not matched to a gene. Germline loops: CDR1 SGHTA, CDR2 FQGNSA. The CDR3 DNA is TGTGCCAGCAGCTTTCAGGGGGGAGCTTTCTTT. Residues: CASSFQGGAFF.